These T cell receptor beta chains were read from a single sample in a study of T cell repertoires in cytomegalovirus infection. MiXCR, run by TCRdb on the reads, gives a single entry per CDR3 protein. Here the sample spans some 680,000 distinct CDR3 sequences, roughly 35% being singletons. Input material: PBMCs. The receptors derive from a human donor in good health (CMV status not recorded). Some clones in this sample may be carry-over from other donors' samples. Each CDR3 is given with its conserved first and last residue. Fields, in order: D gene, V gene, J gene, CDR3 protein. A D gene is named only where the DNA matches it firmly.

NA	TRBV7-9	TRBJ2-3	CASSFQGGDTQYF
NA	TRBV12-3/TRBV12-4	TRBJ2-1	CASSIRQNEQFF
NA	TRBV6-5	TRBJ2-7	CASNPTGTSSYEQYF
TRBD1	TRBV4-1	TRBJ2-5	CASSHEWTGGEETQYF
NA	TRBV28	TRBJ2-5	CASSLVGAAETQYF
NA	TRBV27	TRBJ2-5	CAKTKQGLGETQYF
TRBD2	TRBV19	TRBJ2-2	CASSKGTSGFANTGELFF
TRBD1	TRBV28	TRBJ1-1	CASSRQGIEAFF
NA	TRBV19	TRBJ1-5	CASSITSNQPQHF
TRBD1	TRBV7-2	TRBJ1-1	CASSYGDRNTEAFF
NA	TRBV7-2	TRBJ2-1	CASSWDSTDQFF
NA	TRBV18	TRBJ2-3	CASSTLTSTDTQYF
NA	TRBV7-9	TRBJ2-7	CASSMDLTSYEQYF
NA	TRBV11-2	TRBJ1-1	CASLHRVTMNTEAFF
TRBD1	TRBV6-1	TRBJ1-2	CASSEPTGLTRGYTF
NA	TRBV28	TRBJ1-2	CASSFTRRDGYTF
TRBD1	TRBV12-3/TRBV12-4	TRBJ1-2	CASTRTGGSYGYTF
NA	TRBV7-8	TRBJ2-1	CASSLGLGILDNEQFF
TRBD2	TRBV9	TRBJ2-7	CASGGGQFVYEQYF
NA	TRBV5-4	TRBJ2-3	CASSLYWRSTDTQYF
NA	TRBV12-3/TRBV12-4	TRBJ1-1	CASSPNLGESEAFF
TRBD2	TRBV7-8	TRBJ2-1	CASSISGRVSSYNEQFF
TRBD1	TRBV9	TRBJ2-3	CASSTRTGETQYF
NA	TRBV28	TRBJ1-2	CASSLTMAGANYGYTF
TRBD1	TRBV28	TRBJ1-4	CASSLGQEVNEKLFF
NA	TRBV4-1	TRBJ2-7	CASSQDIYKQYF
TRBD2	TRBV7-2	TRBJ2-7	CASSLASGSYEQYF
NA	TRBV6-2/TRBV6-3	TRBJ2-1	CASSYVGIRGGPSYNEQFF
NA	TRBV24-1	TRBJ2-1	CATSVAGAGYNEQFF
TRBD1	TRBV28	TRBJ2-5	CASSIDRGVGETQYF
NA	TRBV6-6	TRBJ1-6	CASSPTAGALKIEIPLHF
NA	TRBV29-1	TRBJ2-7	CSVRTTNYEQYF
NA	TRBV7-9	TRBJ1-3	CASSRLPEISGNTIYF
TRBD2	TRBV7-2	TRBJ2-5	CASSSPGLALQETQYF
NA	TRBV6-1	TRBJ1-5	CASSEESGVTHQPQHF
TRBD1	TRBV28	TRBJ1-4	CASSTTGFNEKLFF
NA	TRBV5-8	TRBJ2-7	CASSLETGANYEQYF